A single sample gave rise to the 25 T cell receptor beta chains below, sequenced in a study of CD8+ T cells in alopecia areata. cDNA prepared by RNA extraction and subsequent reverse transcription served as the template for sequencing. Repertoires were generated with immunoSEQ multiplex PCR, while TCRdb's copy carries only in-frame clones and drops some. The data hold about 180,000 clones, with around 50% observed a single time. Sequencing was performed on CD4+ T cells sorted from blood, taken at week 0. The receptors here all came from a human donor with alopecia areata.

This chain uses TRBV27 with TRBJ2-6; possibly TRBD2 for D (6 bases). There are 19 residues in the CDR3. Germline V CDR1 and CDR2: MNHEY, SMNVEV (reference sequence). V lost 5 bases, J lost 0 bases, and 20 bases lay in between. The DNA of the CDR3 is TGTGCCAGCAGTAAAAGGCTTACGGGACTGATCTCTGGGGCCAACGTCCTGACTTTC. This gives the protein CASSKRLTGLISGANVLTF.

The chain recombines TRBV7-2 with TRBJ2-7, with TRBD1 matching 9 bases. V dropped 5 bases and J dropped 2; count of bases not matched to a gene: 10. The CDR3 has 16 amino acids. The V gene's germline CDR1 is SGHTA and CDR2 FQGNSA. The CDR3 bases are TGTGCCAGCAGCCCCGCAACCGGGACAGGGACCTACGAGCAGTACTTC. This sequence encodes CASSPATGTGTYEQYF.

This clone was found a few times. This chain links TRBV25-1 with TRBJ2-3; 9 bases map to TRBD2. The CDR3 sequence is 15 residues long. Germline V gives CDR1 MGHDK, CDR2 SYGVNS. J lost 5 bases, V lost 4 bases, and 7 bases had no gene match. Written as DNA, the CDR3 is TGTGCCAGCAGTGGGCGTAGCGGGGGTATAGATACGCAGTATTTT. This sequence encodes CASSGRSGGIDTQYF.

This clone has just a few counts. The chain combines TRBV7-9 with TRBJ2-3; 10 bases are shared with TRBD2. This CDR3 is 16 amino acids long. Germline V gives CDR1 SEHNR, CDR2 FQNEAQ (reference sequence). V trimming: 5 bases; J trimming: 1 base; junction bases outside the gene matches: 6. CDR3 residues: CASSPGLAARTDTQYF. The CDR3 DNA reads TGTGCCAGCAGCCCCGGACTAGCGGCGCGCACAGATACGCAGTATTTT.

V and J are TRBV4-1 and TRBJ2-1; 12 bases fit TRBD2. Germline values: CDR1 MGHRA, CDR2 YSYEKL. V lost 0 bases, J lost 10 bases, and 7 bases stayed unmatched. CDR3 size: 16 residues. CDR3 DNA: TGCGCCAGCAGCCAAGACCGGACTAGCGGGGTTCCGGAGCAGTTCTTC. Its translation: CASSQDRTSGVPEQFF.

The chain joins TRBV4-2 to TRBJ1-6; 9 bases agree with TRBD1. V shed 7 bases, J shed 8 bases, and the junction held 9 bases outside the gene matches. The CDR3 loop spans 15 amino acids. CDR1 is LGHNA, CDR2 YNFKEQ, per germline. As DNA, the CDR3 is TGTGCCAGCAACGATAGACAGGGGGTCTATTCACCCCTCCACTTT. This translates into CASNDRQGVYSPLHF.

This rearrangement joins TRBV11-3 to TRBJ2-3; D may be TRBD2 (6 bases). The V and J ends lost 0 bases and 9 bases respectively, with 13 bases between them. The CDR3 spans 14 residues. The V gene's germline CDR1 is SGHNT and CDR2 YENEEA. The CDR3 reads CASSLEEEGGTQYF. As DNA, the CDR3 is TGTGCCAGCAGCTTAGAAGAGGAGGGTGGGACGCAGTATTTT.

This clone showed up just once. The chain employs TRBV2 and TRBJ2-3; 12 nucleotides match TRBD2. The CDR3 contains 15 residues. Germline V gives CDR1 SNHLY, CDR2 FYNNEI. Losses at the gene ends were 6 bases for V and 4 bases for J; bases not matched to a gene: 5. CDR3 loop: CASSLTSGGSDTQYF. The CDR3 nucleotides read TGTGCCAGCAGCTTGACTAGCGGGGGATCAGATACGCAGTATTTT.

This clone showed up just a few times. The chain combines TRBV10-3 with TRBJ1-1, with D hard to call. Germline CDR1 is ENHRY and CDR2 is SYGVKD. The CDR3 is 13 residues long. Trimming took off 3 bases at V and 3 bases at J, with 8 bases between the two ends. CDR3 loop: CAISESTDTEAFF. The CDR3, as DNA: TGTGCCATCAGTGAATCCACAGACACTGAAGCTTTCTTT.

This clone was counted between two and nine times. This chain joins TRBV10-3 and TRBJ2-7, with 7 bases fitting TRBD1. This CDR3 spans 14 amino acids. J gave up 7 bases and V 1 base, and 7 bases lay outside the gene matches. Germline CDR1 and CDR2: ENHRY and SYGVKD. In DNA, the CDR3 is TGTGCCATCAGTGAGTTCCTGACAGGGCGTGAGCAGTACTTC. Residues: CAISEFLTGREQYF.

V gene TRBV5-1 combines with J gene TRBJ1-6; the D gene is possibly TRBD1 (6 bases). The CDR3 has 15 amino acids. The germline V gene has CDR1 SGHRS and CDR2 YFSETQ. V lost 4 bases and J 6 bases, leaving 14 bases between the germline ends. The chain's CDR3 is CASSTDRQINSPLHF. Here the CDR3 DNA reads TGCGCCAGCAGCACCGACAGGCAGATTAATTCACCCCTCCACTTT.

This chain connects TRBV29-1 to TRBJ2-1; tentative D call: TRBD2 (7 bases). The CDR3 length is 17 residues. Germline CDR1 reads SQVTM; CDR2 reads ANQGSEA. V lost 7 bases and J 2 bases, leaving 24 bases between the germline ends. The CDR3 loop is CSARRGATLSPYNEQFF. Written as DNA, the CDR3 is TGCAGCGCTAGACGGGGGGCAACCCTATCCCCCTACAATGAGCAGTTCTTC.

V usage is TRBV5-6 and J usage is TRBJ2-5, with a weak D call TRBD1 (6 bases). This CDR3 has 14 residues. Trimming left V 6 bases short and J 5 bases short, with 17 bases between. Germline V CDR1 and CDR2: SGHDT, YYEEEE. The CDR3 DNA follows: TGTGCCAGCACCCCCAGGGGTAGGATGGAGACCCAGTACTTC. This sequence encodes CASTPRGRMETQYF.

The chain links TRBV4-1 to TRBJ1-5; tentative D call: TRBD1 (5 bases). Trimming pared 0 bases from V and 3 bases from J, leaving 12 bases between. The germline V gene encodes CDR1 MGHRA and CDR2 YSYEKL. The CDR3 totals 16 residues. Written as DNA, the CDR3 is TGCGCCAGCAGCCAAGAACAGGCGGCCCTCAATCAGCCCCAGCATTTT. Protein sequence: CASSQEQAALNQPQHF.

The V gene is TRBV14, the J gene TRBJ2-1; D possibly matches TRBD1 or TRBD2 (5 bases each). The ends were cut back, 4 bases at V and 0 bases at J, with 10 bases in the middle. The CDR3 runs 15 residues. Per germline, CDR1 SGHDN and CDR2 FVKESK. CDR3 coding DNA: TGTGCCAGCAGCCCGGTCGGGACCTCCTACAATGAGCAGTTCTTC. Residues: CASSPVGTSYNEQFF.

The rearrangement links TRBV29-1 to TRBJ1-5; 7 nucleotides line up with TRBD1. V dropped 7 bases and J dropped 2; count of bases not matched to a gene: 2. There are 12 residues in the CDR3. Germline V lookup: CDR1 SQVTM, CDR2 ANQGSEA. Written as DNA, the CDR3 is TGCAGCGCTGGACAGGGCAATCAGCCCCAGCATTTT. This codes for CSAGQGNQPQHF.

Of note for this clone: The same CDR3 also results from other DNA sequences found in this sample. The V call is TRBV6-5, the J call TRBJ2-7, with D tentatively TRBD1 (5 bases). The germline CDR1 and CDR2 sequences are MNHEY and SVGAGI. V lost 2 bases, J lost 1 base, and 6 bases lay in between. The CDR3 consists of 13 residues. The CDR3 DNA reads TGTGCCAGCAGTTACCAGGGATCCTACGAGCAGTACTTC. It encodes CASSYQGSYEQYF.

The chain is built from TRBV5-1 and TRBJ1-2; tentative D call: TRBD1 (5 bases). This CDR3 has 14 residues. Trimming pared 4 bases from V and 6 bases from J, leaving 16 bases between. CDR1 and CDR2 from the germline V gene are SGHRS and YFSETQ. CDR3 nucleotides: TGCGCCAGCAGCCTCAGGGACGGGAAGGATGGCTACACCTTC. Protein sequence: CASSLRDGKDGYTF.

Notes on this clone: Germline and junction disagree at one end, which may indicate a read error. The chain is built from TRBV7-7 and TRBJ2-2, with 7 bases aligning to TRBD1. The germline CDR1 and CDR2 sequences are SSHAT and FNYEAQ (reference sequence). This CDR3 contains 14 residues. Here the CDR3 reads CASSLTGDLGELFF. In DNA, the CDR3 is TGTGCTAGCAGCTTAACAGGGGACCTCGGGGAGCTGTTTTTT.

The chain combines TRBV29-1 with TRBJ2-7; 8 bases fit TRBD1. Trimming took 5 bases from V and 7 from J; bases not matched to a gene: 13. The CDR3 loop spans 14 amino acids. CDR1 and CDR2 from the germline V gene are SQVTM and ANQGSEA. CDR3 bases: TGCAGCGTTTCCCAGGATACAGGGGGATGGGAGCAGTACTTC. Translating it yields CSVSQDTGGWEQYF.

V usage is TRBV29-1 and J usage is TRBJ2-7, with a weak D call TRBD2 (5 bases). Per germline, CDR1 SQVTM and CDR2 ANQGSEA. The CDR3 consists of 14 residues. Trimming shortened V by 6 bases and J by 3 bases, and 18 bases separated the two germline ends. Here the CDR3 DNA reads TGCAGCGTCTCATGGAGGTTTACCAACTACGAGCAGTACTTC. It encodes CSVSWRFTNYEQYF.

The chain recombines TRBV6-6 with TRBJ1-2; 8 nucleotides line up with TRBD1. V lost 10 bases and J lost 2; bases outside the gene matches: 3. The CDR3 runs 12 residues. Germline V gene lookup returns CDR1 MNHNY and CDR2 SVGAGI (reference sequence). The CDR3 loop is CATRQGNYGYTF. The CDR3 DNA sequence: TGTGCCACCCGACAGGGGAACTATGGCTACACCTTC.

This clone was counted between two and nine times. The chain joins TRBV7-2 to TRBJ2-5; TRBD1 matches 7 bases. Germline assignment: CDR1 SGHTA and CDR2 FQGNSA. With V trimmed by 5 bases and J by 4 bases, 10 bases remained unmatched. The CDR3 runs to 15 residues. The CDR3: CASSGRQGGRETQYF. In nucleotides, the CDR3 is TGTGCCAGCAGCGGGCGACAGGGCGGGCGAGAGACCCAGTACTTC.

The CDR3 loop reads CSVSGGYNSPLHF. The CDR3 nucleotides are TGCAGCGTTTCAGGGGGCTATAATTCACCCCTCCACTTT. The chain couples TRBV29-1 to TRBJ1-6; 7 positions agree with TRBD1. Germline V gives CDR1 SQVTM, CDR2 ANQGSEA. Trimming took 5 bases from V and 3 from J; bases not matched to a gene: 1. The CDR3 spans 13 residues.

In this sample, this clone turned up a few times. This chain uses TRBV11-1 with TRBJ2-6; D not certain. The CDR3 runs 16 residues. The germline gives CDR1 SGHAT, CDR2 FQDESV (reference sequence). The V end lost 5 bases, the J end lost 0 bases, and 11 bases lay between the germline ends. CDR3 protein: CASSPMGSSGANVLTF. CDR3 nucleotides: TGTGCCAGCAGCCCCATGGGAAGCTCTGGGGCCAACGTCCTGACTTTC.